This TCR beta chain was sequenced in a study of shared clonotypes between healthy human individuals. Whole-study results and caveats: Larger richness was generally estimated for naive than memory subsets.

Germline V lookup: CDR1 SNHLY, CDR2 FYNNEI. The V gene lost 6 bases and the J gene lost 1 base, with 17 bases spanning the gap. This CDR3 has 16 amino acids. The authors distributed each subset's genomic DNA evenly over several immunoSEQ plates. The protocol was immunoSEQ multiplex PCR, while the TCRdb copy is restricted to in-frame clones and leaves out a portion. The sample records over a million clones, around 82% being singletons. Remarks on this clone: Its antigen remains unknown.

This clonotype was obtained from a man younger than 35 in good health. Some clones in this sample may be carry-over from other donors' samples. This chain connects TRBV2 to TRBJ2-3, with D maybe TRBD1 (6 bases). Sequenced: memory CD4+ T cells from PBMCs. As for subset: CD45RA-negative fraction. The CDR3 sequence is CASSDGRAGGTDTQYF. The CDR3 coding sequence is TGTGCCAGCAGCGACGGGCGGGCAGGGGGCACAGATACGCAGTATTTT. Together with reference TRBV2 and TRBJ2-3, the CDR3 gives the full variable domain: EPEVTQTPSHQVTQMGQEVILRCVPISNHLYFYWYRQILGQKVEFLVSFYNNEISEKSEIFDDQFSVERPDGSNFTLKIRSTKLEDSAMYFCASSDGRAGGTDTQYFGPGTRLTVL.